This entry is about one TCR beta chain. The record originates from a study of blood T cell repertoires in COVID-19. Overall study context: PBMCs, B-cell-depleted T cells, or T cells were the source of the cDNA or gDNA that made up the material.

Produced via immunoSEQ multiplex PCR; TCRdb's table is partial and in-frame only. The table includes about 81,000 clones, roughly 90% detected once. The clonotype was recovered from a man aged 70-80 years with active or convalescent COVID-19. The sequenced sample was peripheral blood.

The CDR3 loop reads CASSQATGLNTEAFF. The CDR3 nucleotides are TGCGCCAGCAGCCAAGCCACAGGCTTGAACACTGAAGCTTTCTTT. The rearrangement uses TRBV4-1 and TRBJ1-1, with D perhaps matching TRBD1 (5 bases). V was cut by 1 base and J by 0 bases, with 9 bases left in between. This CDR3 has 15 amino acids. Germline CDR1 and CDR2: MGHRA and YSYEKL.